The present entry profiles one T cell receptor (beta chain) with its context. Its antigen is currently unknown. This entry belongs to a study of T cell responses to AZD1222 COVID-19 vaccine. Findings of the study overall: Mostly white British, mostly female donors; authors suggested clonal diversity may be underestimated.

V lost 1 base and J 7 bases, leaving 10 bases between the germline ends. The germline V gene has CDR1 SGHVS and CDR2 FNYEAQ. This CDR3 region has 14 residues. Only in-frame clones appear in the TCRdb table, and some are missing; sequencing was by immunoSEQ multiplex PCR. The sample contains 80,000 to 100,000 clones, roughly 85% of which appear only once. This sequence originates from an adult who received the AZD1222 COVID-19 vaccine. The sample was peripheral blood, taken 28 days after the second AZD1222 dose. This chain links TRBV7-6 with TRBJ1-4; a weak D match, TRBD1 (5 bases). CDR3 residues: CASSLGQGFEKLFF. In nucleotides, the CDR3 is TGTGCCAGCAGCTTAGGTCAGGGTTTTGAAAAACTGTTTTTT.